These T cell receptor beta chains were read from a single sample in a study of T cell repertoires in cytomegalovirus infection. These receptors' antigens are unknown. TCRdb redid the calling of the reads with MiXCR, one entry per CDR3 protein. The repertoire holds approximately 300,000 distinct CDR3 sequences, with 29% as singletons. The sample here was cultured PBMCs, taken from culture after CMV antigen stimulation. These receptors all stem from a human donor in good health (CMV status not recorded). Some clones in this sample may be carry-over from other donors' samples. Each CDR3 is given with its conserved first and last residue. The order of the fields is CDR3 protein, CDR3 DNA, V gene, J gene, D gene, clone size. The D gene is left open where the match is weak. Clone size is given for some rows only: seen once, a few or many times, or a class if the clone is expanded.

CASSLDLGREQFF	TGTGCCAGCAGCTTAGATTTGGGGCGTGAGCAGTTCTTC	TRBV11-2	TRBJ2-1	NA	NA
CASSPSSGTTYEQYF	TGCGCCAGCAGCCCCTCTAGCGGGACGACCTACGAGCAGTACTTC	TRBV4-1	TRBJ2-7	TRBD2	NA
CASRTRTDNSPLHF	TGTGCCAGCAGAACTAGGACAGATAATTCACCCCTCCACTTT	TRBV6-1	TRBJ1-6	NA	NA
CASSSGLGTDTQYF	TGTGCCAGCAGCTCGGGACTGGGAACAGATACGCAGTATTTT	TRBV7-2	TRBJ2-3	NA	many
CASSYSRAVSYEQYF	TGTGCCAGCAGTTACTCGCGGGCAGTCTCCTACGAGCAGTACTTC	TRBV6-5	TRBJ2-7	NA	few
CASSQVGGLAAYNEQFF	TGTGCCAGCAGCCAGGTGGGGGGACTAGCGGCTTACAATGAGCAGTTCTTC	TRBV14	TRBJ2-1	TRBD2	NA
CASTPGEPHLENIQYF	TGTGCCAGCACCCCGGGGGAGCCCCACCTCGAAAACATTCAGTACTTC	TRBV12-3/TRBV12-4	TRBJ2-4	NA	NA
CASSRTGGRNYNQPQHF	TGTGCCAGCAGTAGAACAGGGGGGCGAAACTATAATCAGCCCCAGCATTTT	TRBV6-1	TRBJ1-5	TRBD1	few
CASSSSGQGAAHGYTF	NA	TRBV28	TRBJ1-2	NA	NA
CASSFRGTSGLSGANVLTF	TGTGCCAGCAGTTTCCGGGGGACTAGCGGACTCTCTGGGGCCAACGTCCTGACTTTC	TRBV27	TRBJ2-6	TRBD2	few
CASSQYRDDESFF	TGTGCCAGCAGTCAATACCGGGACGATGAATCTTTCTTT	TRBV12-3/TRBV12-4	TRBJ1-1	NA	NA
CASSYSPGTISGNTIYF	TGTGCCAGCAGTTACTCGCCAGGAACCATCTCTGGAAACACCATATATTTT	TRBV6-5	TRBJ1-3	NA	NA
CASSSGGLNTGELFF	TGTGCCAGTAGCTCCGGGGGACTCAACACCGGGGAGCTGTTTTTT	TRBV19	TRBJ2-2	NA	NA
CASRPPANTGELFF	TGTGCCAGCAGACCACCAGCGAACACCGGGGAGCTGTTTTTT	TRBV6-2/TRBV6-3	TRBJ2-2	NA	NA
CASRIPSSGNTIYF	TGTGCCAGCAGGATCCCTAGCTCTGGAAACACCATATATTTT	TRBV28	TRBJ1-3	NA	NA
CASRDPRGPTQNEQFF	TGTGCCAGCAGGGACCCCAGGGGGCCAACTCAAAATGAGCAGTTCTTC	TRBV6-1	TRBJ2-1	TRBD1	NA
CASSRALGNTIYF	TGTGCCAGCAGTAGGGCCCTCGGAAACACCATATATTTT	TRBV6-8	TRBJ1-3	NA	NA
CASSFNRGTGFNEQFF	TGTGCCAGCAGCTTCAATCGTGGGACAGGGTTCAATGAGCAGTTCTTC	TRBV7-8	TRBJ2-1	TRBD1	many
CASSFGKTTDTQYF	TGTGCCAGCAGCTTTGGGAAGACCACAGATACGCAGTATTTT	TRBV7-2	TRBJ2-3	NA	many
CASSPTGNNQPQHF	TGTGCCAGCAGCCCAACAGGTAACAATCAGCCCCAGCATTTT	TRBV12-3/TRBV12-4	TRBJ1-5	NA	NA
CAISQGEQTQYF	TGTGCCATCAGTCAGGGGGAGCAGACCCAGTACTTC	TRBV10-3	TRBJ2-5	TRBD1	NA
CASSYPDGTEAFF	TGTGCCAGCAGTTACCCGGACGGAACTGAAGCTTTCTTT	TRBV6-6	TRBJ1-1	NA	NA
CASGAVIYGYTF	TGTGCCAGCGGAGCGGTAATCTATGGCTACACCTTC	TRBV28	TRBJ1-2	NA	NA
CASSPYVGVSLNEQFF	TGTGCCAGCTCACCATATGTAGGGGTGTCGCTCAATGAGCAGTTCTTC	TRBV18	TRBJ2-1	NA	NA
CAISRGGGNEQFF	TGTGCCATCAGCCGGGGAGGTGGCAATGAGCAGTTCTTC	TRBV10-3	TRBJ2-1	NA	NA
CASSPVDRETQYF	TGTGCCAGCAGTCCCGTCGATCGGGAGACCCAGTACTTC	TRBV28	TRBJ2-5	NA	NA
CASSLMDRGTTYGYTF	TGTGCCAGCAGCTTAATGGACAGGGGGACCACCTATGGCTACACCTTC	TRBV9	TRBJ1-2	TRBD1	NA
CSARDRAQAHMNTEAFF	TGCAGTGCTAGAGATAGAGCACAGGCCCACATGAACACTGAAGCTTTCTTT	TRBV20-1	TRBJ1-1	NA	NA
CASSFFAGDTNVLTF	TGTGCCAGCAGTTTCTTCGCAGGGGATACCAACGTCCTGACTTTC	TRBV12-3/TRBV12-4	TRBJ2-6	NA	NA
CASSFKAGAHNEQFF	TGTGCCAGCAGTTTTAAAGCGGGAGCACACAATGAGCAGTTCTTC	TRBV12-3/TRBV12-4	TRBJ2-1	TRBD2	few
CATSDLNTYNEQFF	TGTGCCACCAGTGATTTGAACACATACAATGAGCAGTTCTTC	TRBV24-1	TRBJ2-1	NA	NA
CASSRTESYGYTF	TGTGCCAGCAGCAGGACAGAATCCTATGGCTACACCTTC	TRBV12-3/TRBV12-4	TRBJ1-2	NA	NA
CASSSTTPGLPSSYNEQFF	TGTGCCAGCAGCTCCACGACACCGGGACTACCTAGCTCCTACAATGAGCAGTTCTTC	TRBV7-9	TRBJ2-1	TRBD2	many
CASSSKMGTVFSNTEAFF	TGTGCCAGCAGCTCAAAAATGGGGACAGTCTTCTCTAACACTGAAGCTTTCTTT	TRBV7-2	TRBJ1-1	TRBD1	NA
CAWSGQGYEQYF	TGTGCCTGGAGTGGTCAGGGCTACGAGCAGTACTTC	TRBV30	TRBJ2-7	NA	NA